These 30 T cell receptor beta chains share one sample of origin, sequenced in a study of metastatic and nonmetastatic thyroid tumors. TCRdb re-analyzed the PCR reads through MiXCR. The repertoire holds roughly 25,000 clones, with about an eighth as singletons. Each patient came to thyroid surgery without any prior treatment (of any kind). The sequenced sample was blood. The receptors were sampled from a female donor with papillary thyroid cancer or a benign thyroid nodule (not recorded which). Some clones in this sample may be carry-over from other donors' samples.

This clone was seen repeatedly, ten times or more. The chain carries TRBV7-2 and TRBJ2-3, with 7 bases lining up with TRBD2. CDR1 and CDR2 from the germline V gene are SGHTA and FQGNSA. V lost 5 bases and J lost 4; bases outside the gene matches: 15. This CDR3 spans 17 amino acids. The CDR3 DNA reads as TGTGCCAGCAGCCCCCGGGGTGGGGCGGGAGCCCCAGATACGCAGTATTTT. It yields the protein CASSPRGGAGAPDTQYF. The full variable domain, its missing parts supplied by reference TRBV7-2 and TRBJ2-3, is GAGVSQSPSNKVTEKGKDVELRCDPISGHTALYWYRQSLGQGLEFLIYFQGNSAPDKSGLPSDRFSAERTGGSVSTLTIQRTQQEDSAVYLCASSPRGGAGAPDTQYFGPGTRLTVL.

This clone was seen many times. The chain couples TRBV12-3 or TRBV12-4 to TRBJ2-1; 8 nucleotides match TRBD2. CDR3 length equals 15 residues. Losses at the gene ends were 3 bases for V and 3 bases for J; bases not matched to a gene: 4. The CDR3: CASSFGSGVYNEQFF. The CDR3, as DNA: TGTGCCAGCAGTTTTGGTAGCGGGGTCTACAATGAGCAGTTCTTC.

Only a few counts were recorded for this clone. The chain employs TRBV6-2 or TRBV6-3 and TRBJ2-1; no clear D gene. Per germline, CDR1 MNHEY and CDR2 SVGEGT. The CDR3 consists of 12 residues. The ends were cut back, 2 bases at V and 16 bases at J, with 15 bases in the middle. CDR3 coding DNA: TGTGCCAGCAGTTACGGGTACAATGGGCATTTCTTC. It encodes CASSYGYNGHFF.

Many counts were recorded for this clone. V and J are TRBV20-1 and TRBJ1-1; 7 bases line up with TRBD1. The J segment lost 1 base and the V segment lost 5 bases, leaving 7 bases of the junction unmatched. The CDR3 consists of 14 residues. CDR1 is DFQATT, CDR2 SNEGSKA, per germline (reference sequence). The CDR3 here is CSAVKGASNTEAFF. CDR3 DNA: TGCAGTGCTGTGAAGGGGGCATCGAACACTGAAGCTTTCTTT.

This clone was observed at least ten times. This sequence joins TRBV7-9 and TRBJ2-7, with D tentatively TRBD1 (6 bases). V lost 3 bases to trimming and J lost 1 base, with 10 bases between them. The length of the CDR3 is 14 residues. Germline V CDR1 and CDR2: SEHNR, FQNEAQ (reference sequence). For the CDR3, the DNA is TGTGCCAGCAGCTTCCCAGGGGTGTCCTACGAGCAGTACTTC. Encoded protein: CASSFPGVSYEQYF.

This clone was recorded many times. J is TRBJ2-5 and V is TRBV5-1, with unresolved D. Germline assignment: CDR1 SGHRS and CDR2 YFSETQ. The CDR3 runs 12 residues. Trimming stripped 7 bases from V and 3 bases from J, with 10 bases between. CDR3 sequence: CASRWGEETQYF. The CDR3 nucleotides are TGCGCCAGCCGGTGGGGTGAAGAGACCCAGTACTTC.

This clone was recorded at least ten times. This chain connects TRBV4-3 to TRBJ2-1, with D perhaps matching TRBD2 (6 bases). Germline V gives CDR1 LGHNA, CDR2 YSLEER. Trimming shortened V by 5 bases and J by 14 bases, and 13 bases separated the two germline ends. CDR3 size: 11 residues. CDR3 amino acids: CASSSRGSKFF. The CDR3 region has the DNA TGCGCCAGCAGCTCCCGGGGGTCTAAGTTCTTC.

This clone has a count of ten or more. The chain carries TRBV9 and TRBJ1-1, with D possibly TRBD1 on 5 matching bases. The CDR3 is 15 amino acids. Looked up from germline, CDR1 is SGDLS and CDR2 is YYNGEE. V was clipped by 4 bases and J by 1 base, with 14 bases between them. The CDR3 sequence: CASSTQGTGNTEAFF. As DNA, the CDR3 is TGTGCCAGCAGCACTCAGGGTACGGGGAACACTGAAGCTTTCTTT.

This clone has a count of ten or more. With a much larger clone just one base away, this may be a read error. Other DNA sequences in the same sample also yield this CDR3. V gene TRBV28 combines with J gene TRBJ2-7, with a weak D call TRBD1 (5 bases). This CDR3 has 14 amino acids. The V gene's germline CDR1 is MDHEN and CDR2 SYDVKM. The CDR3 reads CASSLGQGVYEQYF. The CDR3 nucleotides are TGTGCCAGCAGTTTAGGTCAGGGCGTCTACGAGCAGTACTTT.

This clone has a count of ten or more. The chain couples TRBV18 to TRBJ1-5; maybe TRBD1 (5 bases). The length of the CDR3 is 14 residues. Germline values: CDR1 KGHSH, CDR2 LQKENI. V gave up 0 bases and J gave up 2 bases, with 5 bases separating them. For the CDR3, the DNA is TGTGCCAGCTCACCACCGGGACGCAATCAGCCCCAGCATTTT. Translating gives CASSPPGRNQPQHF.

In this sample, this clone turned up many times. This may come from a read error, since a much larger clone is one base off. The V call is TRBV10-1, the J call TRBJ2-1; D unresolved. Germline values: CDR1 WNHNN, CDR2 SYGVQD (reference sequence). The CDR3 runs 16 residues. V was cut by 3 bases and J by 2 bases, with 14 bases left in between. CDR3 DNA sequence: TGCGCCAGCAGTGATTTTGGGGAAAGCCCCTACAATGAGCAGTTCTTC. Its translation: CASSDFGESPYNEQFF.

This clone was detected many times. The chain combines TRBV6-1 with TRBJ1-5, with unresolved D. CDR3 length equals 12 residues. Germline V CDR1 and CDR2: MNHNS, SASEGT. Trimming stripped 5 bases from V and 4 bases from J, with 6 bases between. CDR3 bases: TGTGCCAGCAGTCTACAGAATCAGCCCCAGCATTTT. It codes for CASSLQNQPQHF.

The V gene is TRBV20-1, the J gene TRBJ1-2, with D maybe TRBD1 (5 bases). Trimming removed 6 bases from V and 1 base from J, with 15 bases in between. This CDR3 has 14 residues. Germline V gene sequence: CDR1 DFQATT, CDR2 SNEGSKA (reference sequence). For the CDR3, the DNA is TGCAGTGCCCCAGACGGGGCCAGTAACTATGGCTACACCTTC. Protein product: CSAPDGASNYGYTF.

This clone was recorded at least ten times. V gene TRBV6-1 combines with J gene TRBJ2-5; 9 nucleotides agree with TRBD2. V was pared by 7 bases and J by 4 bases, with 16 bases of the junction left unmatched. Germline CDR1 and CDR2: MNHNS and SASEGT. CDR3 length: 17 amino acids. CDR3 sequence reads: CASISAGAGGPGETQYF. For the CDR3, the DNA is TGTGCCAGCATCAGCGCCGGTGCGGGAGGGCCGGGAGAGACCCAGTACTTC.

This clone was seen ten or more times. The V and J genes are TRBV5-1 and TRBJ1-2; D is uncertain. The CDR3 length is 13 residues. Germline V gives CDR1 SGHRS, CDR2 YFSETQ. V dropped 4 bases and J dropped 6 bases, with 13 bases sitting between them. DNA of the CDR3: TGCGCCAGCAGCAGAACCGGCGGGGATGGCTACACCTTC. Its translation is CASSRTGGDGYTF.

This clone was counted ten times or more. This chain uses TRBV19 with TRBJ2-7, with 10 bases that match TRBD1. V lost 2 bases and J lost 5; bases outside the gene matches: 6. This CDR3 spans 15 amino acids. Per the germline V gene, CDR1 is LNHDA and CDR2 is SQIVND (reference sequence). CDR3 region: CASSINPGQGNEQYF. The CDR3 coding sequence is TGTGCCAGTAGTATAAATCCGGGACAGGGGAACGAGCAGTACTTC.

This clone is medium-sized by share. The V gene is TRBV11-3, the J gene TRBJ2-7; possible D gene TRBD1, 5 bases. Germline V CDR1 and CDR2: SGHNT, YENEEA. This CDR3 is 15 amino acids long. V was shortened by 1 base and J by 2 bases, with 12 bases between the two germline ends. The CDR3 coding sequence is TGTGCCAGCAGCTTAGTGGCAGGACATACCTACGAGCAGTACTTC. Encoded protein: CASSLVAGHTYEQYF.

This clone showed up many times. V usage is TRBV19 and J usage is TRBJ2-1; 12 bases are a match to TRBD2. V gave up 2 bases and J gave up 9 bases; unmatched junction bases: 8. The CDR3 totals 16 residues. Per germline, CDR1 LNHDA and CDR2 SQIVND (reference sequence). CDR3 amino acids: CASSIYLAGGQGEQFF. The CDR3 bases are TGTGCCAGTAGTATATATCTAGCGGGAGGGCAGGGTGAGCAGTTCTTC.

This clone is termed medium-sized. The J gene is TRBJ2-1, the V gene TRBV6-2 or TRBV6-3; D possibly uses TRBD1 or TRBD2 (5 bases each). The CDR3 is 14 amino acids. The germline CDR1 and CDR2 sequences are MNHEY and SVGEGT. Trimming pared 4 bases from V and 6 bases from J, leaving 13 bases between. For the CDR3, the DNA is TGTGCCAGCAGTTGGCAGGGAGACATCAATGAGCAGTTCTTC. Translating it yields CASSWQGDINEQFF.

The table lists this clone with many counts. This chain uses TRBV5-6 with TRBJ1-5, with a weak D call TRBD1 (6 bases). V lost 0 bases, J lost 4 bases, and 8 bases lay in between. The CDR3 loop spans 14 amino acids. Per germline, CDR1 SGHDT and CDR2 YYEEEE. CDR3 region: CASSLGTGNQPQHF. CDR3 sequence (DNA): TGTGCCAGCAGCTTGGGTACAGGGAATCAGCCCCAGCATTTT. Full variable domain (missing parts from reference TRBV5-6 and TRBJ1-5): DAGVTQSPTHLIKTRGQQVTLRCSPKSGHDTVSWYQQALGQGPQFIFQYYEEEERQRGNFPDRFSGHQFPNYSSELNVNALLLGDSALYLCASSLGTGNQPQHFGDGTRLSIL.

Concerning this clone itself: Since no conserved phenylalanine or tryptophan closes the CDR3, a read error is the likely cause. The V gene is TRBV7-9, the J gene TRBJ2-7; D gene uncertain. The CDR3 sequence is 12 residues long. The germline gives CDR1 SEHNR, CDR2 FQNEAQ (reference sequence). The CDR3 sequence: CASSHSSFEQYI. CDR3 bases: TGTGCCAGCAGCCACAGCTCCTTCGAGCAGTACATC.

This clone was detected ten times or more. V gene TRBV30 combines with J gene TRBJ2-2; TRBD1 is a possible D gene (5 bases). With 0 bases removed from V and 7 bases from J, the gap between germline ends came to 12 bases. This CDR3 comprises 14 residues. Germline V lookup: CDR1 GTSNPN, CDR2 SVGIG (reference sequence). Here the CDR3 reads CAWSVQVLVGELFF. CDR3 nucleotide sequence: TGTGCCTGGAGTGTACAGGTTTTGGTCGGGGAGCTGTTTTTT.

This clone was found many times. CDR3 in amino acids: CASSQESATNEKLFF. CDR3 DNA: TGCGCCAGCAGCCAAGAGTCGGCGACAAATGAAAAACTGTTTTTT. V usage is TRBV4-1 and J usage is TRBJ1-4; no definite D call. Germline assignment: CDR1 MGHRA and CDR2 YSYEKL. V lost 0 bases to trimming and J lost 5 bases, with 10 bases between them. The CDR3 extends over 15 amino acids.

V and J are TRBV28 and TRBJ1-2; the D is unclear. V dropped 6 bases and J dropped 0 bases, with 2 bases sitting between them. Germline V gene data show CDR1 as MDHEN and CDR2 as SYDVKM. The CDR3 has 11 amino acids. The CDR3 sequence is CASSTNYGYTF. DNA for the CDR3: TGTGCCAGCAGCACTAACTATGGCTACACCTTC.

This clone occurred many times. V and J are TRBV4-1 and TRBJ2-2; D possibly corresponds to TRBD1 (6 bases). The germline V and J ends were trimmed by 1 base and 0 bases, with 12 bases remaining between them. The CDR3 has 17 amino acids. The V gene's germline CDR1 is MGHRA and CDR2 YSYEKL. CDR3 residues: CASSQGPGQSNTGELFF. The CDR3 DNA sequence: TGCGCCAGCAGCCAAGGGCCGGGACAATCGAACACCGGGGAGCTGTTTTTT.

This clone was observed many times. The chain combines TRBV7-8 with TRBJ1-1; D is ambiguous. Trimming pared 5 bases from V and 1 base from J, leaving 14 bases between. This CDR3 spans 15 amino acids. The germline V gene encodes CDR1 SGHVS and CDR2 FQNEAQ. The CDR3 sequence: CASSKNRVRNTEAFF. Written as DNA, the CDR3 is TGTGCCAGCAGCAAAAACAGAGTTAGGAACACTGAAGCTTTCTTT.

This clone ranks as medium-sized. V is TRBV6-1 and J is TRBJ1-6, with D unresolved. The V end lost 1 base, the J end lost 10 bases, and 8 bases lay between the germline ends. Germline lookup yields CDR1 MNHNS and CDR2 SASEGT. The CDR3 contains 13 residues. DNA of the CDR3: TGTGCCAGCAGTGAAGGACGCCAGTCACCCCTCCACTTT. This sequence encodes CASSEGRQSPLHF.

In regard to this clone: At one boundary the junction diverges from the germline segment, which might be a read error. The identical CDR3 is also encoded by other nucleotide sequences in the sample. The chain carries TRBV19 and TRBJ2-5; D gene unclear. The CDR3 extends over 15 amino acids. Germline V gene data show CDR1 as LNHDA and CDR2 as SQIVND (reference sequence). The CDR3 spells CASSTGPGLGETQYF. The CDR3 region has the DNA TGTGCGAGTAGTACCGGACCCGGTCTGGGGGAGACCCAGTACTTC. Combining the CDR3 with reference TRBV19 and TRBJ2-5 gives the whole variable domain DGGITQSPKYLFRKEGQNVTLSCEQNLNHDAMYWYRQDPGQGLRLIYYSQIVNDFQKGDIAEGYSVSREKKESFPLTVTSAQKNPTAFYLCASSTGPGLGETQYFGPGTRLLVL.

This clone was observed a few times. A much larger clone lies a single base off, so this may be a read error. This rearrangement joins TRBV12-3 or TRBV12-4 to TRBJ2-4, with 8 bases aligning to TRBD1. The CDR3 is 15 amino acids. Losses at the gene ends were 1 base for V and 6 bases for J; bases not matched to a gene: 5. The CDR3 protein is CASSLDRGSGNIQYF. The CDR3 bases are TGTGCCAGCAGTTTAGACAGGGGGTCGGGAAACATTCAGTACTTC.

This chain joins TRBV6-4 and TRBJ2-1; tentative D call: TRBD2 (7 bases). CDR1 and CDR2 from the germline V gene are MRHNA and SNTAGT. V lost 3 bases and J 6 bases, leaving 18 bases between the germline ends. This CDR3 region has 16 residues. In DNA, the CDR3 is TGTGCCAGCAGTGAGAGGGGAGGGGACACTACCAATGAGCAGTTCTTC. Translation: CASSERGGDTTNEQFF.